These 25 T cell receptor beta chains were all obtained from the same sample, sequenced in a study of blood T cell repertoires in COVID-19. Sequencing was performed with immunoSEQ multiplex PCR; in TCRdb, only in-frame clones are kept and a portion is missing. The sample lists around 270,000 clones, approximately 90% occurring once. Sequencing was carried out using peripheral blood. These receptor sequences come from a man aged 25-45 years with acute or convalescent COVID-19.

The chain uses TRBV2 and TRBJ2-2, with TRBD1 matching 7 bases. V lost 5 bases to trimming and J lost 1 base; unmatched junction nucleotides: 1. This CDR3 spans 14 amino acids. Germline lookup yields CDR1 SNHLY and CDR2 FYNNEI. CDR3 nucleotides: TGTGCCAGCAGTCGGGACAGGAACACCGGGGAGCTGTTTTTT. Amino acids: CASSRDRNTGELFF.

This chain uses TRBV7-3 with TRBJ2-3; 8 nucleotides match TRBD2. V shed 4 bases, J shed 2 bases, and the junction held 5 bases outside the gene matches. Germline CDR1 and CDR2: SGHTA and FQGTGA. The CDR3 consists of 15 residues. The CDR3 sequence: CASSSGTRATDTQYF. CDR3 DNA sequence: TGTGCCAGCAGCTCAGGGACTAGGGCCACAGATACGCAGTATTTT.

This clone appeared a single time. The chain employs TRBV3-1 (or the pseudogene TRBV3-2) and TRBJ2-3; D gene uncertain. The CDR3 is 13 residues long. The germline V gene encodes CDR1 LGHDT and CDR2 YNNKEL (reference sequence). The V end was cut by 2 bases, the J end by 1 base, with 4 bases between. The CDR3 loop is CASSQSGTDTQYF. CDR3 in DNA: TGTGCCAGCAGCCAATCAGGCACAGATACGCAGTATTTT.

This clone turned up a few times. The chain links TRBV28 to TRBJ1-6; D is uncertain. Germline lookup yields CDR1 MDHEN and CDR2 SYDVKM. Trimming removed 3 bases from V and 9 bases from J, with 15 bases in between. The CDR3 has 15 residues. Here the CDR3 reads CASSFLQTEGSPLHF. Here the CDR3 DNA reads TGTGCCAGCAGTTTTTTACAGACTGAGGGTTCACCCCTCCACTTT.

This clone was detected a few times. The CDR3: CASSPKTGYNSPLHF. The DNA for the CDR3 is TGTGCCAGCAGTCCCAAGACAGGGTATAATTCACCCCTCCACTTT. This chain joins TRBV6-5 and TRBJ1-6; 7 bases fit TRBD1. With 5 bases clipped from V and 4 bases from J, the junction kept 5 bases outside the gene matches. Germline assignment: CDR1 MNHEY and CDR2 SVGAGI. This CDR3 spans 15 amino acids.

V and J are TRBV4-1 and TRBJ2-5, with D possibly being TRBD2 (6 bases). This CDR3 is built from 15 residues. Germline lookup yields CDR1 MGHRA and CDR2 YSYEKL. Trimming removed 1 base at V and 4 bases at J, with 13 bases between. The DNA for the CDR3 is TGCGCCAGCAGCCAAGGGGGGGTCGAGCGAGAGACCCAGTACTTC. Translated: CASSQGGVERETQYF.

This chain links TRBV7-2 with TRBJ1-5; 7 nucleotides agree with TRBD1. The V and J ends lost 5 bases and 6 bases, in that order; junction bases with no gene match: 4. Germline-derived CDR1 and CDR2 are SGHTA and FQGNSA. The CDR3 has 13 amino acids. The CDR3 is CASSPRGSQPQHF. The DNA for the CDR3 is TGTGCCAGCAGCCCCAGGGGGAGTCAGCCCCAGCATTTT.

V usage is TRBV11-2 and J usage is TRBJ2-7; 14 nucleotides line up with TRBD2. After removal of 4 bases from V and 3 bases from J, the junction contained 8 bases not matched to a gene. The CDR3 consists of 17 residues. Germline V gene lookup returns CDR1 SGHAT and CDR2 FQNNGV. The CDR3 coding sequence is TGTGCCAGCAGCTCCATAAGGACTAGCGGGAGGCTCTACGAGCAGTACTTC. It yields the protein CASSSIRTSGRLYEQYF.

The chain uses TRBV28 and TRBJ1-3, with 8 bases matching TRBD1. This CDR3 has 15 amino acids. Germline CDR1 reads MDHEN; CDR2 reads SYDVKM. J gave up 0 bases and V 7 bases, and 5 bases lay outside the gene matches. The CDR3 nucleotides are TGTGCCAGCATTACGCAGGGGGCCTCTGGAAACACCATATATTTT. Translating it yields CASITQGASGNTIYF. Together with reference TRBV28 and TRBJ1-3, the CDR3 gives the full variable domain: DVKVTQSSRYLVKRTGEKVFLECVQDMDHENMFWYRQDPGLGLRLIYFSYDVKMKEKGDIPEGYSVSREKKERFSLILESASTNQTSMYLCASITQGASGNTIYFGEGSWLTVV.

V gene TRBV9 combines with J gene TRBJ2-5; the match to TRBD2 covers 7 bases. Germline V gene sequence: CDR1 SGDLS, CDR2 YYNGEE. J was trimmed by 5 bases and V by 3 bases; bases with no gene match: 13. The CDR3 totals 16 residues. The CDR3 DNA sequence: TGTGCCAGCAGCGCGTCCCCGGGACTAAGTGTGGAGACCCAGTACTTC. It translates to CASSASPGLSVETQYF.

V gene TRBV30 combines with J gene TRBJ2-7; D gene uncertain. Germline V CDR1 and CDR2: GTSNPN, SVGIG (reference sequence). The CDR3 runs to 12 residues. V dropped 2 bases and J dropped 1 base, with 6 bases sitting between them. Here the CDR3 reads CAWSYSSYEQYF. CDR3 coding DNA: TGTGCCTGGAGTTACAGTTCCTACGAGCAGTACTTC.

The V and J genes are TRBV5-6 and TRBJ1-3; D possibly corresponds to TRBD1 (6 bases). CDR3 size: 14 residues. From germline, CDR1 is SGHDT and CDR2 YYEEEE. V lost 5 bases and J 0 bases, leaving 9 bases between the germline ends. The CDR3 here is CASRRRGSGNTIYF. CDR3 coding DNA: TGTGCCAGCAGACGCAGGGGCTCTGGAAACACCATATATTTT. The full variable domain, in which reference TRBV5-6 and TRBJ1-3 provide the parts outside the CDR3, is DAGVTQSPTHLIKTRGQQVTLRCSPKSGHDTVSWYQQALGQGPQFIFQYYEEEERQRGNFPDRFSGHQFPNYSSELNVNALLLGDSALYLCASRRRGSGNTIYFGEGSWLTVV.

The chain links TRBV19 to TRBJ1-2; D uncertain. In germline, CDR1 is LNHDA, CDR2 SQIVND (reference sequence). This CDR3 is 16 amino acids long. V lost 2 bases and J 2 bases, leaving 15 bases between the germline ends. The CDR3 bases are TGTGCCAGTAGTATAACGGGTCGTCTGGTGAACTATGGCTACACCTTC. It is translated as CASSITGRLVNYGYTF.

The gene calls are TRBV27 and TRBJ2-5; weak D call: TRBD2 (6 bases). From germline, CDR1 is MNHEY and CDR2 SMNVEV (reference sequence). The CDR3 runs to 15 residues. Trimming cost V 4 bases and J 5 bases, with 17 bases left between them. DNA of the CDR3: TGTGCCAGCAGTTCTGGGGGGTGGTACGGGGAGACCCAGTACTTC. This gives the protein CASSSGGWYGETQYF.

V usage is TRBV28 and J usage is TRBJ1-5; D unclear. The CDR3 covers 13 residues. V was pared by 4 bases and J by 3 bases, with 7 bases between. Germline CDR1 reads MDHEN; CDR2 reads SYDVKM. CDR3 nucleotides: TGTGCCAGCAGTTCACAGATCAATCAGCCCCAGCATTTT. Its protein product is CASSSQINQPQHF.

The V gene is TRBV24-1, the J gene TRBJ1-1; 7 positions agree with TRBD1. The V and J ends lost 6 bases and 6 bases, in that order; junction bases with no gene match: 3. The CDR3 loop spans 12 amino acids. Germline V gene sequence: CDR1 KGHDR, CDR2 SFDVKD. The CDR3 bases are TGTGCCACCAGTCCCGGGACAGCTGAAGCTTTCTTT. The encoded protein is CATSPGTAEAFF.

This chain links TRBV27 with TRBJ1-4; D is unclear. Trimming removed 3 bases from V and 0 bases from J, with 5 bases in between. Germline V CDR1 and CDR2: MNHEY, SMNVEV (reference sequence). The CDR3 runs 14 residues. DNA of the CDR3: TGTGCCAGCAGTTTCCTAGCAACTAATGAAAAACTGTTTTTT. As protein: CASSFLATNEKLFF.

V is TRBV4-1 and J is TRBJ1-2; D is possibly TRBD1 (6 bases). Germline V lookup: CDR1 MGHRA, CDR2 YSYEKL. CDR3 length: 16 amino acids. V gave up 2 bases and J gave up 2 bases, with 15 bases separating them. The DNA of the CDR3 is TGCGCCAGCAGCCAACCGCCTAGGGGGTGGAACTATGGCTACACCTTC. Translating it yields CASSQPPRGWNYGYTF.

The chain combines TRBV4-2 with TRBJ2-2; 11 bases align to TRBD2. CDR1 and CDR2 from the germline V gene are LGHNA and YNFKEQ. With V trimmed by 4 bases and J by 3 bases, 13 bases remained unmatched. CDR3 length: 19 amino acids. The CDR3 region is CASSPIGLAGGQDTGELFF. The CDR3 DNA reads TGTGCCAGCAGCCCAATTGGTCTAGCGGGAGGCCAGGACACCGGGGAGCTGTTTTTT.

The V gene is TRBV6-1, the J gene TRBJ1-2; 7 positions match TRBD1. Germline V CDR1 and CDR2: MNHNS, SASEGT. The CDR3 totals 15 residues. V shed 3 bases, J shed 4 bases, and the junction held 8 bases outside the gene matches. CDR3 in DNA: TGTGCCAGCAGTGAGCCGACAGGGCTCGGCTATGGCTACACCTTC. Its protein is CASSEPTGLGYGYTF.

To note about this clone: In the same sample, other DNA sequences code for this CDR3. The gene calls are TRBV9 and TRBJ1-1, with 7 bases aligning to TRBD1. Germline V CDR1 and CDR2: SGDLS, YYNGEE. This CDR3 region has 13 residues. V was pared by 3 bases and J by 3 bases, with 2 bases of the junction left unmatched. Here the CDR3 DNA reads TGTGCCAGCAGCGCGGGACAGTACACTGAAGCTTTCTTT. Protein product: CASSAGQYTEAFF.

The sample holds one count of this clone. The chain recombines TRBV19 with TRBJ2-6; 7 nucleotides line up with TRBD2. Per the germline V gene, CDR1 is LNHDA and CDR2 is SQIVND (reference sequence). The junction had 9 bases not matched to a gene; V was cut back by 10 bases and J by 0 bases. This CDR3 is 16 amino acids long. The CDR3: CATRGGFYSGANVLTF. The CDR3 DNA reads TGTGCCACCCGGGGAGGGTTCTACTCTGGGGCCAACGTCCTGACTTTC.

The CDR3 region is CASIRQGGNTIYF. The CDR3 region has the DNA TGCGCCAGCATTCGGCAGGGGGGAAACACCATATATTTT. This rearrangement joins TRBV5-1 to TRBJ1-3, with D maybe TRBD1 (6 bases). V was clipped by 6 bases and J by 4 bases, with 11 bases between them. Germline CDR1 reads SGHRS; CDR2 reads YFSETQ. The CDR3 consists of 13 residues.

The chain employs TRBV11-2 and TRBJ2-3; possibly TRBD2 for D (6 bases). Germline V gene sequence: CDR1 SGHAT, CDR2 FQNNGV. The CDR3 runs to 18 residues. V lost 4 bases and J 4 bases, leaving 24 bases between the germline ends. The CDR3 nucleotides read TGTGCCAGCAGCTCTCTTACCGGGTCTGTCAGGGAGGCAGATACGCAGTATTTT. Its translation is CASSSLTGSVREADTQYF.

The chain couples TRBV5-6 to TRBJ2-3; 8 bases agree with TRBD2. J was trimmed by 4 bases and V by 1 base; bases with no gene match: 11. Per germline, CDR1 SGHDT and CDR2 YYEEEE. This CDR3 region has 17 residues. The CDR3 nucleotides read TGTGCCAGCAGCTTGTTTCGCTTTGGACTAGCCCCAGATACGCAGTATTTT. Encoded protein: CASSLFRFGLAPDTQYF.